This T cell receptor beta chain was sequenced during a study of blood T cell repertoires in COVID-19. The participants were between about 18 and 90 years old and came from fewer than 25 US areas. Here immunoSEQ multiplex PCR was the method, and the copy in TCRdb shows in-frame clones only, minus some. The repertoire holds approximately 350,000 clones, roughly nine tenths seen once, with roughly 0.99% in the top ten. The trim removed 5 bases at V and 5 bases at J, leaving 9 bases unmatched. The CDR3 runs 16 residues. The V gene's germline CDR1 is LNHDA and CDR2 SQIVND (reference sequence). The V and J genes are TRBV19 and TRBJ2-1, with 10 bases aligning to TRBD2. Sequences were obtained from PBMCs or T cells enriched from blood (not recorded which). This clonotype was sampled from a man aged 18 to 29 who had recovered from COVID-19. The CDR3 DNA sequence: TGTGCCAGTAGTTTCGAACTAGCGGGGATGCACAATGAGCAGTTCTTC. Translating gives CASSFELAGMHNEQFF.